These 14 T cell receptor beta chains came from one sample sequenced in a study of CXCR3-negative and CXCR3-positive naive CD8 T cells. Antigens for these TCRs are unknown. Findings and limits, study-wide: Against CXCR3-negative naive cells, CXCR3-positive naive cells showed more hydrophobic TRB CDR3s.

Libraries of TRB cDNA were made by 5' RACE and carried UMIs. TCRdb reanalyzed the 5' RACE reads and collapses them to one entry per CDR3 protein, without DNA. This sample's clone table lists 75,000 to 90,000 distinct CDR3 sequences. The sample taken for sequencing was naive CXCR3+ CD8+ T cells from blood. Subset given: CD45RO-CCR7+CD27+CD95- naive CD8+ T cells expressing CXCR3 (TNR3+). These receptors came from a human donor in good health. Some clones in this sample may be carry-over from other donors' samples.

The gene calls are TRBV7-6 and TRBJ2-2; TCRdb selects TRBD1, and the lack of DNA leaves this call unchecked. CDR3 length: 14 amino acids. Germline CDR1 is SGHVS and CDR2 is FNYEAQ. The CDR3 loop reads CASSKGLATGELFF.

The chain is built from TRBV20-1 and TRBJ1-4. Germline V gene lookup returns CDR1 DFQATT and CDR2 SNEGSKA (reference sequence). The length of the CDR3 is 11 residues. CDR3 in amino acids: CSALVIGELFF.

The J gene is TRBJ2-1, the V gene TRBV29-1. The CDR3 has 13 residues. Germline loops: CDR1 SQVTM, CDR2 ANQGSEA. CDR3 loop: CSVVTSTYNEQFF.

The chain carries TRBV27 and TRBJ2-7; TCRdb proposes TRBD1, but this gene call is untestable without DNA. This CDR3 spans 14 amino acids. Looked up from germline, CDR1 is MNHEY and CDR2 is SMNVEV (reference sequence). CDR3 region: CASSLAITGDEQYF.

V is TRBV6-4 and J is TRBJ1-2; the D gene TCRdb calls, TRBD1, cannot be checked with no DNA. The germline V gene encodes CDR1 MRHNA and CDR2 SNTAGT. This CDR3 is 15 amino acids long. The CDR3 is CASSEGTGPNYGYTF.

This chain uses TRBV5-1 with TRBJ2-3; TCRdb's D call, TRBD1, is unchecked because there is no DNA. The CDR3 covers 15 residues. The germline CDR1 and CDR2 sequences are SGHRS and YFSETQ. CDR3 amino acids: CAIPTGQIGTDTQYF.

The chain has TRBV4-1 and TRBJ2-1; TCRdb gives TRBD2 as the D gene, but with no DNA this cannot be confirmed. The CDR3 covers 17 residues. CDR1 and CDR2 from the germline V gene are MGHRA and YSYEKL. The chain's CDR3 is CASSQMMTSGENNEQFF.

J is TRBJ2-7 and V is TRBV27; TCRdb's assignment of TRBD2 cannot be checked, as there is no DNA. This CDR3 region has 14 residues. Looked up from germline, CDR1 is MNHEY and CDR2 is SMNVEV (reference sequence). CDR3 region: CASSLRREVYEQYF.

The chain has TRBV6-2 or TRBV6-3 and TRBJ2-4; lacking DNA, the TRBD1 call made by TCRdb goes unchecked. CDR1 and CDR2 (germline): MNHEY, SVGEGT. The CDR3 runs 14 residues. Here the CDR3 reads CASSYGGAKNIQYF.

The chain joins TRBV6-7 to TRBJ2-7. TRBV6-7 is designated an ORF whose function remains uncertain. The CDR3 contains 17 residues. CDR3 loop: CASSYSGSEWRLYEQYF.

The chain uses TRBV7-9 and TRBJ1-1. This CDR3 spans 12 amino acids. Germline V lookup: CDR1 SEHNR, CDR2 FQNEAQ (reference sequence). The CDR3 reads CASSPPVTEAFF. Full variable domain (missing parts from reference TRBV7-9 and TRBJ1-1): DTGVSQNPRHKITKRGQNVTFRCDPISEHNRLYWYRQTLGQGPEFLTYFQNEAQLEKSRLLSDRFSAERPKGSFSTLEIQRTEQGDSAMYLCASSPPVTEAFFGQGTRLTVV.

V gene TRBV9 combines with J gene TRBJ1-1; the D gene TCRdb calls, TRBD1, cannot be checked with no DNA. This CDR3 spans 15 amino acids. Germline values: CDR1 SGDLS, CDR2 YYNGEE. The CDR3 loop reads CASSEWTGQGTEAFF.

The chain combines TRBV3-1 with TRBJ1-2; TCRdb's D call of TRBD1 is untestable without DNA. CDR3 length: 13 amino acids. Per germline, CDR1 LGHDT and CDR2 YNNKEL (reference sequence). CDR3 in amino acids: CASSQRDSYGYTF.

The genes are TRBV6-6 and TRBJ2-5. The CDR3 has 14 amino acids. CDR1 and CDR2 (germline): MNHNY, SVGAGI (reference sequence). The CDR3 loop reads CASRLGSWEETQYF.